The 22 T cell receptor beta chains presented below share a single source sample, sequenced in a study of T cells in tuberculosis. Cells were sorted from thawed PBMC rested overnight and stained with GMM-loaded CD1B tetramer, viability dye and anti-CD3. The CD1B tetramers carried C32 glucose monomycolate purified from Rhodococcus equi. The repertoire was sequenced with immunoSEQ multiplex PCR; TCRdb's copy has only in-frame clones and lacks some. Of approximately 100,000 clones listed, roughly 93% are singletons. What was sequenced was CD1b-GMM tetramer-negative cells sorted from PBMCs. The receptors shown here come from an adult woman with latent tuberculosis.

The chain joins TRBV4-1 to TRBJ2-1, with D perhaps matching TRBD1 (6 bases). The V end was cut by 0 bases, the J end by 4 bases, with 13 bases between. The length of the CDR3 is 16 residues. Germline lookup yields CDR1 MGHRA and CDR2 YSYEKL. The CDR3 nucleotides read TGCGCCAGCAGCCAAGAATCAGGGGTTATTTACAATGAGCAGTTCTTC. Protein product: CASSQESGVIYNEQFF.

The V call is TRBV28, the J call TRBJ2-3; 7 positions agree with TRBD1. CDR3 length: 16 amino acids. CDR1 is MDHEN and CDR2 is SYDVKM in the germline V gene. The trim removed 3 bases at V and 2 bases at J, leaving 8 bases unmatched. CDR3 sequence: CASSFDRGRITDTQYF. Here the CDR3 DNA reads TGTGCCAGCAGTTTTGATAGGGGGCGCATCACAGATACGCAGTATTTT.

The chain employs TRBV5-1 and TRBJ2-1, with 11 bases aligning to TRBD2. There are 17 residues in the CDR3. Germline assignment: CDR1 SGHRS and CDR2 YFSETQ. After removal of 1 base from V and 4 bases from J, the junction contained 7 bases not matched to a gene. The CDR3 nucleotides read TGCGCCAGCAGCTTGAAGGCTAGCGGGGGGTATTACAATGAGCAGTTCTTC. This translates into CASSLKASGGYYNEQFF.

The chain links TRBV9 to TRBJ1-6; 7 bases match TRBD1. Germline V lookup: CDR1 SGDLS, CDR2 YYNGEE. The CDR3 spans 16 residues. V shed 3 bases, J shed 0 bases, and the junction held 3 bases outside the gene matches. CDR3 region: CASSEQGSSYNSPLHF. In DNA form, the CDR3 reads TGTGCCAGCAGCGAACAGGGGAGCTCCTATAATTCACCCCTCCACTTT.

The J gene is TRBJ1-2, the V gene TRBV6-5; maybe TRBD1 (5 bases). Germline V CDR1 and CDR2: MNHEY, SVGAGI. Trimming took 5 bases from V and 2 from J, leaving 12 bases between them. The CDR3 has 14 residues. The CDR3 protein is CASSRGDSNYGYTF. CDR3 nucleotide sequence: TGTGCCAGCAGTCGTGGGGACTCCAACTATGGCTACACCTTC.

This clone was found once. This chain uses TRBV19 with TRBJ1-5; 9 nucleotides match TRBD1. CDR1 and CDR2 (germline): LNHDA, SQIVND (reference sequence). With V trimmed by 7 bases and J by 3 bases, 7 bases remained unmatched. CDR3 length: 15 amino acids. The CDR3 coding sequence is TGTGCCAGTACCCCGACAGGGGGACACAATCAGCCCCAGCATTTT. Its protein is CASTPTGGHNQPQHF.

J is TRBJ2-3 and V is TRBV5-1; D gene uncertain. Germline loops: CDR1 SGHRS, CDR2 YFSETQ. V was trimmed by 4 bases and J by 0 bases, leaving 12 bases between them. CDR3 size: 15 residues. The CDR3 region has the DNA TGCGCCAGCAGCCGGCAGGTCCCTAGCACAGATACGCAGTATTTT. Protein sequence: CASSRQVPSTDTQYF.

The V and J genes are TRBV19 and TRBJ1-1, with a weak D call TRBD1 (5 bases). Germline V gene data show CDR1 as LNHDA and CDR2 as SQIVND (reference sequence). The CDR3 runs 13 residues. V dropped 5 bases and J dropped 4 bases, with 11 bases sitting between them. The DNA for the CDR3 is TGTGCCAGTAGTTGGCAGGGCACCACTGAAGCTTTCTTT. The encoded protein is CASSWQGTTEAFF.

The chain uses TRBV7-3 and TRBJ2-3, with 9 positions matching TRBD2. The CDR3 totals 17 residues. J gave up 6 bases and V 5 bases, and 15 bases lay outside the gene matches. Germline lookup yields CDR1 SGHTA and CDR2 FQGTGA. The CDR3: CASSTSGGPTRGDTQYF. The CDR3 DNA follows: TGTGCCAGCAGCACGAGCGGGGGGCCGACCAGAGGGGATACGCAGTATTTT.

The chain employs TRBV20-1 and TRBJ1-1; D not certain. Trimming left V 5 bases short and J 0 bases short, with 4 bases between. This CDR3 has 11 residues. Germline loops: CDR1 DFQATT, CDR2 SNEGSKA (reference sequence). CDR3 sequence: CSAVMNTEAFF. In DNA, the CDR3 is TGCAGTGCTGTTATGAACACTGAAGCTTTCTTT.

CDR3 region: CASSRLGGTETQYF. Written as DNA, the CDR3 is TGTGCCAGCAGCCGACTCGGGGGGACGGAGACCCAGTACTTC. The chain has TRBV6-5 and TRBJ2-5; 7 bases agree with TRBD2. After removal of 6 bases from V and 5 bases from J, the junction contained 9 bases not matched to a gene. The CDR3 is made up of 14 amino acids. Germline V gene sequence: CDR1 MNHEY, CDR2 SVGAGI.

The count of this clone is one. The rearrangement uses TRBV7-2 and TRBJ2-7; D is possibly TRBD1 (5 bases). The V gene lost 5 bases and the J gene lost 0 bases, with 11 bases spanning the gap. Germline V gene sequence: CDR1 SGHTA, CDR2 FQGNSA. This CDR3 has 14 amino acids. CDR3 sequence: CASSQGIPSYEQYF. In nucleotides, the CDR3 is TGTGCCAGCAGCCAGGGTATTCCCTCCTACGAGCAGTACTTC.

The chain recombines TRBV11-2 with TRBJ2-3; 15 bases match TRBD2. Per germline, CDR1 SGHAT and CDR2 FQNNGV. CDR3 length equals 19 residues. After removal of 3 bases from V and 3 bases from J, the junction contained 10 bases not matched to a gene. The CDR3 protein is CASSFNQGLAGGPTDTQYF. The DNA for the CDR3 is TGTGCCAGCAGCTTCAACCAAGGACTAGCGGGGGGGCCGACAGATACGCAGTATTTT.

This clone was counted only a few times. This chain links TRBV27 with TRBJ1-1; tentatively, D is TRBD1 (6 bases). The CDR3 is 16 amino acids. Trimming took 1 base from V and 0 from J, leaving 12 bases between them. Germline lookup yields CDR1 MNHEY and CDR2 SMNVEV (reference sequence). CDR3 sequence: CASSLLGGGLNTEAFF. The CDR3 DNA sequence: TGTGCCAGCAGTTTATTAGGTGGGGGCTTGAACACTGAAGCTTTCTTT.

This rearrangement joins TRBV5-1 to TRBJ2-3, with 9 nucleotides matching TRBD2. CDR1 is SGHRS and CDR2 is YFSETQ in the germline V gene. This CDR3 contains 15 residues. V gave up 0 bases and J gave up 5 bases; unmatched junction bases: 4. The CDR3 DNA reads as TGCGCCAGCAGCTTGGATAAGCGGGGGGTAGATACGCAGTATTTT. This sequence encodes CASSLDKRGVDTQYF.

The CDR3 DNA is TGTGCCTGGAGGGGGCTTAGCGGGGCCGGGGAGCTGTTTTTT. Its translation: CAWRGLSGAGELFF. The genes are TRBV30 and TRBJ2-2, with TRBD2 identical over 8 bases. This CDR3 is 14 amino acids long. Germline loops: CDR1 GTSNPN, CDR2 SVGIG (reference sequence). With 3 bases clipped from V and 6 bases from J, the junction kept 6 bases outside the gene matches.

For the CDR3, the DNA is TGTGCCAGCGCAAGAGGCGGGGCTAACTATGGCTACACCTTC. Its protein is CASARGGANYGYTF. The rearrangement uses TRBV27 and TRBJ1-2; D unclear. V lost 8 bases and J lost 0, with 13 bases in between. Germline CDR1 and CDR2: MNHEY and SMNVEV (reference sequence). This CDR3 comprises 14 residues.

This clone was seen only once. V gene TRBV7-2 combines with J gene TRBJ1-2, with a weak D call TRBD1 (5 bases). In germline, CDR1 is SGHTA, CDR2 FQGNSA. V gave up 5 bases and J gave up 6 bases, with 25 bases separating them. The CDR3 has 17 amino acids. CDR3 in DNA: TGTGCCAGCAGCCTATCTCTAGGGCGGAGGGGATCGGATGGCTACACCTTC. It yields the protein CASSLSLGRRGSDGYTF.

The chain links TRBV2 to TRBJ1-1; 8 positions agree with TRBD1. This CDR3 contains 14 residues. Germline CDR1 SNHLY, CDR2 FYNNEI. Trimming cost V 8 bases and J 6 bases; bases outside gene matches: 11. The CDR3 sequence is CASQGQGRVAEAFF. The CDR3 bases are TGTGCCAGCCAAGGACAGGGAAGGGTCGCTGAAGCTTTCTTT.

The chain links TRBV9 to TRBJ2-5; D may be TRBD1 (6 bases). Germline V CDR1 and CDR2: SGDLS, YYNGEE. CDR3 length: 17 residues. V lost 0 bases and J 5 bases, leaving 20 bases between the germline ends. CDR3 loop: CASSVGRGSYSKETQYF. The CDR3 nucleotides read TGTGCCAGCAGCGTAGGTAGGGGGTCCTACTCGAAGGAGACCCAGTACTTC.

V usage is TRBV21-1 and J usage is TRBJ1-5; no DNA check was done on the table's D call, TRBD1. TRBV21-1 is labeled a pseudogene. CDR3 size: 19 residues. The CDR3 sequence: CASSTKAGTGGYSNQPQHF. Here the CDR3 DNA reads TGTGCCAGCAGCACAAAGGCCGGGACAGGGGGATATAGCAATCAGCCCCAGCATTTT.

The genes are TRBV7-8 and TRBJ2-5; TRBD2 aligns across 7 bases. The CDR3 sequence is 13 residues long. CDR1 is SGHVS, CDR2 FQNEAQ, per germline. J gave up 5 bases and V 5 bases, and 5 bases lay outside the gene matches. The CDR3 DNA follows: TGTGCCAGCAGCACGGGGGGTACGGAGACCCAGTACTTC. This codes for CASSTGGTETQYF.